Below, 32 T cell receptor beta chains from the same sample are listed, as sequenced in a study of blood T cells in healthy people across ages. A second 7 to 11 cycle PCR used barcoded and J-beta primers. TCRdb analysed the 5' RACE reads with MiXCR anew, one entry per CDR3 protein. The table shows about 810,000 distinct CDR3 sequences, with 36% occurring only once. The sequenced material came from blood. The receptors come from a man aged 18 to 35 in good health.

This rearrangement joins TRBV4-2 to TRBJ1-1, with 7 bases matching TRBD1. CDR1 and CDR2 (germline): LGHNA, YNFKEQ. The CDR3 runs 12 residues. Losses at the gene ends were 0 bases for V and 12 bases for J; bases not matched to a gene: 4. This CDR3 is CASSQEDRRPFF. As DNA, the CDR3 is TGTGCCAGCAGCCAAGAGGACAGGCGGCCTTTCTTT.

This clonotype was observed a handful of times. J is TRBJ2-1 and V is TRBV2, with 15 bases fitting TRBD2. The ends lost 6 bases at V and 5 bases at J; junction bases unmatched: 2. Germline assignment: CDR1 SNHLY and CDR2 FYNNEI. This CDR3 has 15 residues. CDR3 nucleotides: TGTGCCAGCAGACGGACTAGCGGGGGGGACAATGAGCAGTTCTTC. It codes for CASRRTSGGDNEQFF.

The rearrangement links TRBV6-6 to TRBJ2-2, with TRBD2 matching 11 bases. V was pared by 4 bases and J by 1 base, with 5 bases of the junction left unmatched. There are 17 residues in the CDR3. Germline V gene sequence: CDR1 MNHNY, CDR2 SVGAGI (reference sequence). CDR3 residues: CASSSPGLAGNTGELFF. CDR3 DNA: TGTGCCAGCAGTTCCCCAGGACTAGCGGGGAACACCGGGGAGCTGTTTTTT.

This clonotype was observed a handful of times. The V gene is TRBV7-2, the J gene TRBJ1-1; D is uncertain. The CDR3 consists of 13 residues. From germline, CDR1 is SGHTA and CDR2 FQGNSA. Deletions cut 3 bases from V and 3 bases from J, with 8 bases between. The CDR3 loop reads CASSFARHTEAFF. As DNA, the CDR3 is TGTGCCAGCAGCTTCGCCCGTCACACTGAAGCTTTCTTT. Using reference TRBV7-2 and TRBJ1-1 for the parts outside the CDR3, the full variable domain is GAGVSQSPSNKVTEKGKDVELRCDPISGHTALYWYRQSLGQGLEFLIYFQGNSAPDKSGLPSDRFSAERTGGSVSTLTIQRTQQEDSAVYLCASSFARHTEAFFGQGTRLTVV.

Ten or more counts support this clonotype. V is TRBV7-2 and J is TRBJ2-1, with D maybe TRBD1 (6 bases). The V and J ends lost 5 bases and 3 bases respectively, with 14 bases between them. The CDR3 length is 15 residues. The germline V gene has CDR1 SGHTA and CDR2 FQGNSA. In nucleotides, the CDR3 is TGTGCCAGCAGCATACAGGGTTGGTACTACAATGAGCAGTTCTTC. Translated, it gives CASSIQGWYYNEQFF.

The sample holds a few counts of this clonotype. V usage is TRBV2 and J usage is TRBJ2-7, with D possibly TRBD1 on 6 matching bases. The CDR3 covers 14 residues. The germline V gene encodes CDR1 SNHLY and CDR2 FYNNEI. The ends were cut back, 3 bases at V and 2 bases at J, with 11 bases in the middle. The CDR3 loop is CASSEVQGPYEQYF. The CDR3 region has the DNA TGTGCCAGCAGTGAGGTCCAGGGGCCCTACGAGCAGTACTTC.

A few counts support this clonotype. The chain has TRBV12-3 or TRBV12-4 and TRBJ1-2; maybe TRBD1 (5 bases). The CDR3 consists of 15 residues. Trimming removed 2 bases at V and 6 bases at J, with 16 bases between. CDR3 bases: TGTGCCAGCAGTTTAACCCCACGGGGAGGGGATGGCTACACCTTC. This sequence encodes CASSLTPRGGDGYTF.

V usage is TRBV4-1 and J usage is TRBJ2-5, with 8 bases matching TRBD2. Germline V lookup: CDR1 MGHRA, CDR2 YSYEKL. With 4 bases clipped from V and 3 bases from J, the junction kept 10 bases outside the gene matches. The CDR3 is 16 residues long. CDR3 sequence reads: CASSPFGRAGEETQYF. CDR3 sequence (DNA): TGCGCCAGCAGCCCTTTTGGACGAGCGGGGGAAGAGACCCAGTACTTC.

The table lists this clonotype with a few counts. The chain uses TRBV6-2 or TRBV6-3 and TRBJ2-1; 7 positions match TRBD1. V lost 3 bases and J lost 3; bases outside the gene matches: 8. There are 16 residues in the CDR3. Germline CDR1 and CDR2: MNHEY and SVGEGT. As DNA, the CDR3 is TGTGCCAGCAGTTATAATAGGGACAGCGGCTACAATGAGCAGTTCTTC. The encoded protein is CASSYNRDSGYNEQFF.

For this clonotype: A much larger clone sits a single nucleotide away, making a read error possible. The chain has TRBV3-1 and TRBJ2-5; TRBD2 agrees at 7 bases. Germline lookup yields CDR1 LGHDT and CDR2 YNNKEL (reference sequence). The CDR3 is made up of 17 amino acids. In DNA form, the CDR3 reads TGTGCCAGCGGCCAAGATGGGCTCCTAGCGGCAAAAGAGACCCAGTACTTC. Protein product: CASGQDGLLAAKETQYF.

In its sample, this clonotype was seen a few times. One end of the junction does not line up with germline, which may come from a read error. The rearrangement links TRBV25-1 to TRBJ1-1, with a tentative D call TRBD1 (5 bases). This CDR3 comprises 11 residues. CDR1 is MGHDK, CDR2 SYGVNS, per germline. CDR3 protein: CASSTWGEAFF. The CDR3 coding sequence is TGTGCTAGCAGTACCTGGGGGGAAGCTTTCTTT.

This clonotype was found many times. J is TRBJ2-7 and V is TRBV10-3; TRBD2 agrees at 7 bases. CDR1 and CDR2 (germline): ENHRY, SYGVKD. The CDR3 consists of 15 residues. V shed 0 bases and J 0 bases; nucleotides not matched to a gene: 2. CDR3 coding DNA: TGTGCCATCAGTGAGTCCCCGGGGGGCTCCTACGAGCAGTACTTC. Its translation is CAISESPGGSYEQYF.

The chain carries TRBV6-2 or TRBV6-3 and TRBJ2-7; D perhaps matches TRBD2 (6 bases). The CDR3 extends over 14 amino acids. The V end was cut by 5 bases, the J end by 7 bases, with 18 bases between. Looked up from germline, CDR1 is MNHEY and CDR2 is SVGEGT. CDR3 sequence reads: CASSEGLINNEQYF. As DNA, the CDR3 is TGTGCCAGCAGTGAGGGACTGATTAACAATGAGCAGTACTTC.

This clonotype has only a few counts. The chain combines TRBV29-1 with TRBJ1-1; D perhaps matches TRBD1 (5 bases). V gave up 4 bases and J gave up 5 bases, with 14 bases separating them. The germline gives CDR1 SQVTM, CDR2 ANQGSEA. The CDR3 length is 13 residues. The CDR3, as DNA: TGCAGCGTTGTTCGCCAGGGTAAGACTGAAGCTTTCTTT. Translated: CSVVRQGKTEAFF.

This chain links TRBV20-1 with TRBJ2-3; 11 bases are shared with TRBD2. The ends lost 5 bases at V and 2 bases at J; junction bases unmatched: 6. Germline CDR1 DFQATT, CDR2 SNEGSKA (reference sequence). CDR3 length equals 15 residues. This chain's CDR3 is CSARTLAGDTDTQYF. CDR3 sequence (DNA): TGCAGTGCTCGAACACTAGCGGGGGACACAGATACGCAGTATTTT.

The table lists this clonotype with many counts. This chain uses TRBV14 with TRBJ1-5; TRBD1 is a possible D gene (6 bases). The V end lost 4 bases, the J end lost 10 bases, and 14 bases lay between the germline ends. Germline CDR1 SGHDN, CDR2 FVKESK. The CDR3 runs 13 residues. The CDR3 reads CASSRTDMGPQHF. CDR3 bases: TGTGCCAGCAGCCGGACAGATATGGGACCCCAGCATTTT. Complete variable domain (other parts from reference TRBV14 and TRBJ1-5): EAGVTQFPSHSVIEKGQTVTLRCDPISGHDNLYWYRRVMGKEIKFLLHFVKESKQDESGMPNNRFLAERTGGTYSTLKVQPAELEDSGVYFCASSRTDMGPQHFGDGTRLSIL.

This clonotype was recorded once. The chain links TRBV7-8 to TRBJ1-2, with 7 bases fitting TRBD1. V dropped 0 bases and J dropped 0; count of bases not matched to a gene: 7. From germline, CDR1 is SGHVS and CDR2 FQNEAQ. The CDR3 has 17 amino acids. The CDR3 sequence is CASSLATGSLANYGYTF. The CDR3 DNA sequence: TGTGCCAGCAGCTTAGCGACAGGGAGCCTAGCTAACTATGGCTACACCTTC.

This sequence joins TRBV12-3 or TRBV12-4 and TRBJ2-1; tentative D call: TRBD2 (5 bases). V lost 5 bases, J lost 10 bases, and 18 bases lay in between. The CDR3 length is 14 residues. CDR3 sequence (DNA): TGTGCCAGCAGTCCCCGAGCTCTAGCTTACGAGCAGTTCTTC. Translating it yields CASSPRALAYEQFF.

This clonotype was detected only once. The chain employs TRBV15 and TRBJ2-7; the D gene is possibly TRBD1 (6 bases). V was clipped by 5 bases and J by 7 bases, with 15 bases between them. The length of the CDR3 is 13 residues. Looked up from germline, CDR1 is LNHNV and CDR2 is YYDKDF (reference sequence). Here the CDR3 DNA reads TGTGCCACCAGCGAGGGGGAGCGGAATGAGCAGTACTTC. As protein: CATSEGERNEQYF.

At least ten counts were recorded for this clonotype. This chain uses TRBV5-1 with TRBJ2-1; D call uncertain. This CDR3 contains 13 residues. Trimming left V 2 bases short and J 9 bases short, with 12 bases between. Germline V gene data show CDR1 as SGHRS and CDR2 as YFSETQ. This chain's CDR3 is CASSFGRLGEQFF. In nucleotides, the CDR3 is TGCGCCAGCAGCTTCGGACGCCTCGGTGAGCAGTTCTTC.

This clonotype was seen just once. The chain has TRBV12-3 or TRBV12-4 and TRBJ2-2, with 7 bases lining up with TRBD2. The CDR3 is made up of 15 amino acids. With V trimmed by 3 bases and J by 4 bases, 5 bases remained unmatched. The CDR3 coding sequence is TGTGCCAGCAGTTTGGGAGGGGTGGGCACCGGGGAGCTGTTTTTT. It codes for CASSLGGVGTGELFF.

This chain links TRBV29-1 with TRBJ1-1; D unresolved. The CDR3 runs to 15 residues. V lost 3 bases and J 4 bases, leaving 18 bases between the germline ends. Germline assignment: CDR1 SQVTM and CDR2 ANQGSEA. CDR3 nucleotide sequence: TGCAGCGTTGATCGTGAAGGATCGGAAGGCACTGAAGCTTTCTTT. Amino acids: CSVDREGSEGTEAFF.

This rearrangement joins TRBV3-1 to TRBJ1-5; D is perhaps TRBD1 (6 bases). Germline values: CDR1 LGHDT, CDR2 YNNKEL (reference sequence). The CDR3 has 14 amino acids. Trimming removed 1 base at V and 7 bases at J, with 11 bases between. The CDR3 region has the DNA TGTGCCAGCAGCCAAGGACAGGAAGGCCAGCCCCAGCATTTT. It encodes CASSQGQEGQPQHF.

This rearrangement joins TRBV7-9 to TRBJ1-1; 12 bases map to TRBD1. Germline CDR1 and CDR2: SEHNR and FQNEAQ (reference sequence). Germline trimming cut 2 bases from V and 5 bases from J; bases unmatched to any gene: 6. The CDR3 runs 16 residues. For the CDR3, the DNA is TGTGCCAGCAGCTTATTGGGGACAGGGGGCAGGACTGAAGCTTTCTTT. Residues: CASSLLGTGGRTEAFF. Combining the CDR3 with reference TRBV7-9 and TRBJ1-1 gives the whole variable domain DTGVSQNPRHKITKRGQNVTFRCDPISEHNRLYWYRQTLGQGPEFLTYFQNEAQLEKSRLLSDRFSAERPKGSFSTLEIQRTEQGDSAMYLCASSLLGTGGRTEAFFGQGTRLTVV.

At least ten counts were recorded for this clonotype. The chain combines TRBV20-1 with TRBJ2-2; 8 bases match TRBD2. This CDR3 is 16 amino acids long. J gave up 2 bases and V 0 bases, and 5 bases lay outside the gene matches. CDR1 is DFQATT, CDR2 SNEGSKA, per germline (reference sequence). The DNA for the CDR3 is TGCAGTGCTAGAGATGCGGGGGGCTTCAACACCGGGGAGCTGTTTTTT. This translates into CSARDAGGFNTGELFF.

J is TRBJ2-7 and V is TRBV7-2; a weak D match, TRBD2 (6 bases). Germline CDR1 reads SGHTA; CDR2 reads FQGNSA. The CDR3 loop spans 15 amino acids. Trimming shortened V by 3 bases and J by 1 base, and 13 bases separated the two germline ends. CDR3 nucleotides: TGTGCCAGCAGCTTTCGACTAGGGGCTTCCTACGAGCAGTACTTC. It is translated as CASSFRLGASYEQYF.

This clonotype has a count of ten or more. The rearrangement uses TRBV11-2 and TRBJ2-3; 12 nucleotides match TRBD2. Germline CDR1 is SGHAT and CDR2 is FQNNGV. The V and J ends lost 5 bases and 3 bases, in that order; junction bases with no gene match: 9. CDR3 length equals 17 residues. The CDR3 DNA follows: TGTGCCAGCAGCCAAACGGCTAGCGGGGGGGAAACAGATACGCAGTATTTT. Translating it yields CASSQTASGGETDTQYF.

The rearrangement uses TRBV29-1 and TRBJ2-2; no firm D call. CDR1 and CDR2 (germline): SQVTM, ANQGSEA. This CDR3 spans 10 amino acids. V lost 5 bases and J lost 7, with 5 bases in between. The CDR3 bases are TGCAGCGTTTTTGACGGGGAGCTGTTTTTT. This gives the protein CSVFDGELFF.

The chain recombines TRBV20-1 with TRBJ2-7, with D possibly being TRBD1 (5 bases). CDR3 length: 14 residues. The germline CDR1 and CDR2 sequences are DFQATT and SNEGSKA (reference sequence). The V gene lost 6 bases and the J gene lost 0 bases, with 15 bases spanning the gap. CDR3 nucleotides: TGCAGTGCCGAAGACAGCAGGAGCTCCTACGAGCAGTACTTC. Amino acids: CSAEDSRSSYEQYF.

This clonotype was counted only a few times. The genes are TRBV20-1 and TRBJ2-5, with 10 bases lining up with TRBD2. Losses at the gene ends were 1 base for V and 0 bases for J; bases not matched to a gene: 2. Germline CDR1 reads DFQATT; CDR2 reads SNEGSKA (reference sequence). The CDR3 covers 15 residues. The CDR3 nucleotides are TGCAGTGCTAGAGTACTAGCGGGGTACCAAGAGACCCAGTACTTC. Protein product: CSARVLAGYQETQYF.

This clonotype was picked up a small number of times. The CDR3 sequence is CASSARHFSGANVLTF. The CDR3 region has the DNA TGTGCCAGCAGCGCCCGACACTTCTCTGGGGCCAACGTCCTGACTTTC. This chain connects TRBV9 to TRBJ2-6; D remains ambiguous. Deletions cut 3 bases from V and 0 bases from J, with 10 bases between. Germline assignment: CDR1 SGDLS and CDR2 YYNGEE. This CDR3 is built from 16 residues.

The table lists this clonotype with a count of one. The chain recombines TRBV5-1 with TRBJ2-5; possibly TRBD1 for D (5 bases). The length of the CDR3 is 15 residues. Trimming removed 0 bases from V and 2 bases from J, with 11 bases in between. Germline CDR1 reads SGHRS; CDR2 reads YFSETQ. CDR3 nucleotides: TGCGCCAGCAGCTTGGTAGGGGCCAAACAAGAGACCCAGTACTTC. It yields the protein CASSLVGAKQETQYF.